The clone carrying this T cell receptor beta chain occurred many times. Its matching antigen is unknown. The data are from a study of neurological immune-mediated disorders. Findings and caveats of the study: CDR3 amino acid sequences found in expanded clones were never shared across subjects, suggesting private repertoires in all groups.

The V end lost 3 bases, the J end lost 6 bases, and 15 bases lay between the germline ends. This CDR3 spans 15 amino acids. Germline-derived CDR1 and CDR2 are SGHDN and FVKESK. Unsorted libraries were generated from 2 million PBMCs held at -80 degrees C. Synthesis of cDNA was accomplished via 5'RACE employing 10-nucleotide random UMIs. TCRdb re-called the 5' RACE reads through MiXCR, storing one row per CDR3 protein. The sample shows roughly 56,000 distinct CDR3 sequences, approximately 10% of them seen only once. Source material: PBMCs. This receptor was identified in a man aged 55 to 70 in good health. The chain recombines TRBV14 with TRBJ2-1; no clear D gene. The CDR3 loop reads CASSQDLVRVNEQFF. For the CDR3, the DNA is TGTGCCAGCAGCCAGGACCTTGTACGGGTCAATGAGCAGTTCTTC.